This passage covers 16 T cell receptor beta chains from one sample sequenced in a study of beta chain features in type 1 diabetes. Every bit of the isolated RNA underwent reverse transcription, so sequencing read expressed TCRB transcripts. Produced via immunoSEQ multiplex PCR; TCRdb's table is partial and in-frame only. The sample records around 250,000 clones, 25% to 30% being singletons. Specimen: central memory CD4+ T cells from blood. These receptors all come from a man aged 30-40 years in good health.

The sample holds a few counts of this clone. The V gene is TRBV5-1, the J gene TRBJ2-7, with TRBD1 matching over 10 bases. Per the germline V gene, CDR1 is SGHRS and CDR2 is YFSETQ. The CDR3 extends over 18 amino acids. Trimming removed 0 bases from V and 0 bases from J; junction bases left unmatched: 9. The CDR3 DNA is TGCGCCAGCAGCTTGGCTCGGGACAGGGGTCCTGACTCCTACGAGCAGTACTTC. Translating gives CASSLARDRGPDSYEQYF.

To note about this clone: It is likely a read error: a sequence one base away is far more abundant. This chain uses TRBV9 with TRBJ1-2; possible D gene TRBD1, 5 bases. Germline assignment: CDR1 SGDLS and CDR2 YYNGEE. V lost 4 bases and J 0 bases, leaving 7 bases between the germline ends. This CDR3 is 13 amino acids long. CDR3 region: CASSTGTNYGYTF. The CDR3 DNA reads TGTGCCAGCAGCACAGGAACTAACTATGGCTACACCTTC. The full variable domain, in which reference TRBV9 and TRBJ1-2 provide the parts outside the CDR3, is DSGVTQTPKHLITATGQRVTLRCSPRSGDLSVYWYQQSLDQGLQFLIQYYNGEERAKGNILERFSAQQFPDLHSELNLSSLELGDSALYFCASSTGTNYGYTFGSGTRLTVV.

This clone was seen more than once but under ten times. The CDR3 region has the DNA TGTGCCAGCGGACGAATCTTACGCGGATCGGGGACAGATACGCAGTATTTT. This codes for CASGRILRGSGTDTQYF. The V call is TRBV27, the J call TRBJ2-3, with D possibly matching TRBD2 (5 bases). Trimming cost V 8 bases and J 3 bases, with 24 bases left between them. Germline lookup yields CDR1 MNHEY and CDR2 SMNVEV (reference sequence). This CDR3 spans 17 amino acids.

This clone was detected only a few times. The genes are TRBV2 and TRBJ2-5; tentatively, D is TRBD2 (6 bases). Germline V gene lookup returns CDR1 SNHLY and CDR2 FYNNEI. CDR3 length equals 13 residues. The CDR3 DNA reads TGTGCTCGCCGGGGTCGGGGGCAAGAGACCCAGTACTTC. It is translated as CARRGRGQETQYF.

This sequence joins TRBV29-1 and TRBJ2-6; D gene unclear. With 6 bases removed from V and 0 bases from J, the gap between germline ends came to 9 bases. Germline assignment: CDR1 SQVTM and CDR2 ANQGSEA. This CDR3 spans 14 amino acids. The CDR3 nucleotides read TGCAGCGTCTCCCTCGGCTCTGGGGCCAACGTCCTGACTTTC. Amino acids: CSVSLGSGANVLTF.

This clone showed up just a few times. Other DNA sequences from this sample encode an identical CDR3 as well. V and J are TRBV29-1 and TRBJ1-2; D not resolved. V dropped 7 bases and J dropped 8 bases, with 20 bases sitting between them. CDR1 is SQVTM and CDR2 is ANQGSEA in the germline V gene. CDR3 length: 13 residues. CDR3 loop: CSAFIYGRSGYTF. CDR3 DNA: TGCAGCGCTTTCATATACGGTCGGTCCGGCTACACCTTC.

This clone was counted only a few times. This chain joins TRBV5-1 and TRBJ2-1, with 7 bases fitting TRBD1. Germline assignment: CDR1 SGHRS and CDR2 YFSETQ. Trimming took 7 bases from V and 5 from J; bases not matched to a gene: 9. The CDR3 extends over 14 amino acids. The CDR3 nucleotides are TGCGCCAGCGGCGACAGGGACCCTCACAATGAGCAGTTCTTC. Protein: CASGDRDPHNEQFF.

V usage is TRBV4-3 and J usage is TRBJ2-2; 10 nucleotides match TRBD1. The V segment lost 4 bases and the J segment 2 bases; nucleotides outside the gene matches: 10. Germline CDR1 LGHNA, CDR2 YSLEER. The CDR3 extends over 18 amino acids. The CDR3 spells CASSLLTGGNFNTGELFF. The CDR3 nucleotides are TGCGCCAGCAGCCTCTTGACAGGGGGCAACTTCAACACCGGGGAGCTGTTTTTT.

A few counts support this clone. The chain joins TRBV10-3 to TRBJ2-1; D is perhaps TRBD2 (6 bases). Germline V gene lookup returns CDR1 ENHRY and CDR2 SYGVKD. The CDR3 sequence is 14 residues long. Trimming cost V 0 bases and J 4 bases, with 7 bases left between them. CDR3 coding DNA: TGTGCCATCAGTGAGTCCGGGAGTTACAATGAGCAGTTCTTC. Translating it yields CAISESGSYNEQFF.

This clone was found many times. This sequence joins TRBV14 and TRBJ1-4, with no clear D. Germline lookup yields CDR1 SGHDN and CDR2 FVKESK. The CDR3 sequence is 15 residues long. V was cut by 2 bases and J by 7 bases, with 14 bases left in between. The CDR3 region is CASSQPGSRGEKLFF. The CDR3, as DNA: TGTGCCAGCAGCCAACCAGGAAGTCGGGGTGAAAAACTGTTTTTT.

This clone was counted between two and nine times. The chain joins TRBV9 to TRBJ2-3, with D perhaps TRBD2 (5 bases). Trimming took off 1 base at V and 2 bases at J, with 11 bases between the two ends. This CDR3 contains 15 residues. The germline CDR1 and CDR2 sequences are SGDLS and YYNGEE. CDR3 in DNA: TGTGCCAGCAGCGTATCCAGCGGCTACACAGATACGCAGTATTTT. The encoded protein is CASSVSSGYTDTQYF.

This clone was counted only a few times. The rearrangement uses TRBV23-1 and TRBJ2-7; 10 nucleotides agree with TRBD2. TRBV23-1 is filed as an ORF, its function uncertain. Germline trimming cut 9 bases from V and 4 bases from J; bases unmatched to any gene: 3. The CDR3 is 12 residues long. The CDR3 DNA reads TGCGCCAGGCTGACTAGCGGGTACGAGCAGTACTTC. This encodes CARLTSGYEQYF.

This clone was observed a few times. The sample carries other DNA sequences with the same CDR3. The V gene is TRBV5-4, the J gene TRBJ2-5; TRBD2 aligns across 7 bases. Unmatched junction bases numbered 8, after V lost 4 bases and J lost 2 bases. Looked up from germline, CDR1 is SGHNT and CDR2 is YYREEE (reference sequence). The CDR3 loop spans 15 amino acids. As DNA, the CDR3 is TGTGCCAGCAGCCTTAGACTAGCTGGGCAAGAGACCCAGTACTTC. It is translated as CASSLRLAGQETQYF.

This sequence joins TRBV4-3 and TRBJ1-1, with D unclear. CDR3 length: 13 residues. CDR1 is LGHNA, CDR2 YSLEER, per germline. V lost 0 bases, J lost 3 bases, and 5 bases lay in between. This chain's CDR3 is CASSQDRDTEAFF. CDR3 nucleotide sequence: TGCGCCAGCAGCCAAGATCGGGACACTGAAGCTTTCTTT.

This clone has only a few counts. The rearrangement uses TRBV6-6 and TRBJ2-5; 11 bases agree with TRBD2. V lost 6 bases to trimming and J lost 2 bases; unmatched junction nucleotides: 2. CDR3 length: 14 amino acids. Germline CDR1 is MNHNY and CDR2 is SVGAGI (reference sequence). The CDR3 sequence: CASSGTSGQETQYF. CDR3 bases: TGTGCCAGCAGCGGGACTAGCGGACAAGAGACCCAGTACTTC.

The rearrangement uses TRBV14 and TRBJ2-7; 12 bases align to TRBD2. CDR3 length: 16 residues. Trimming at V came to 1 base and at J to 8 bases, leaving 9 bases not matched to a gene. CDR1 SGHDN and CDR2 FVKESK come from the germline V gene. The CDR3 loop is CASSQAHPSGRAKQYF. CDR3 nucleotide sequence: TGTGCCAGCAGCCAAGCCCACCCTAGCGGGAGGGCCAAGCAGTACTTC.